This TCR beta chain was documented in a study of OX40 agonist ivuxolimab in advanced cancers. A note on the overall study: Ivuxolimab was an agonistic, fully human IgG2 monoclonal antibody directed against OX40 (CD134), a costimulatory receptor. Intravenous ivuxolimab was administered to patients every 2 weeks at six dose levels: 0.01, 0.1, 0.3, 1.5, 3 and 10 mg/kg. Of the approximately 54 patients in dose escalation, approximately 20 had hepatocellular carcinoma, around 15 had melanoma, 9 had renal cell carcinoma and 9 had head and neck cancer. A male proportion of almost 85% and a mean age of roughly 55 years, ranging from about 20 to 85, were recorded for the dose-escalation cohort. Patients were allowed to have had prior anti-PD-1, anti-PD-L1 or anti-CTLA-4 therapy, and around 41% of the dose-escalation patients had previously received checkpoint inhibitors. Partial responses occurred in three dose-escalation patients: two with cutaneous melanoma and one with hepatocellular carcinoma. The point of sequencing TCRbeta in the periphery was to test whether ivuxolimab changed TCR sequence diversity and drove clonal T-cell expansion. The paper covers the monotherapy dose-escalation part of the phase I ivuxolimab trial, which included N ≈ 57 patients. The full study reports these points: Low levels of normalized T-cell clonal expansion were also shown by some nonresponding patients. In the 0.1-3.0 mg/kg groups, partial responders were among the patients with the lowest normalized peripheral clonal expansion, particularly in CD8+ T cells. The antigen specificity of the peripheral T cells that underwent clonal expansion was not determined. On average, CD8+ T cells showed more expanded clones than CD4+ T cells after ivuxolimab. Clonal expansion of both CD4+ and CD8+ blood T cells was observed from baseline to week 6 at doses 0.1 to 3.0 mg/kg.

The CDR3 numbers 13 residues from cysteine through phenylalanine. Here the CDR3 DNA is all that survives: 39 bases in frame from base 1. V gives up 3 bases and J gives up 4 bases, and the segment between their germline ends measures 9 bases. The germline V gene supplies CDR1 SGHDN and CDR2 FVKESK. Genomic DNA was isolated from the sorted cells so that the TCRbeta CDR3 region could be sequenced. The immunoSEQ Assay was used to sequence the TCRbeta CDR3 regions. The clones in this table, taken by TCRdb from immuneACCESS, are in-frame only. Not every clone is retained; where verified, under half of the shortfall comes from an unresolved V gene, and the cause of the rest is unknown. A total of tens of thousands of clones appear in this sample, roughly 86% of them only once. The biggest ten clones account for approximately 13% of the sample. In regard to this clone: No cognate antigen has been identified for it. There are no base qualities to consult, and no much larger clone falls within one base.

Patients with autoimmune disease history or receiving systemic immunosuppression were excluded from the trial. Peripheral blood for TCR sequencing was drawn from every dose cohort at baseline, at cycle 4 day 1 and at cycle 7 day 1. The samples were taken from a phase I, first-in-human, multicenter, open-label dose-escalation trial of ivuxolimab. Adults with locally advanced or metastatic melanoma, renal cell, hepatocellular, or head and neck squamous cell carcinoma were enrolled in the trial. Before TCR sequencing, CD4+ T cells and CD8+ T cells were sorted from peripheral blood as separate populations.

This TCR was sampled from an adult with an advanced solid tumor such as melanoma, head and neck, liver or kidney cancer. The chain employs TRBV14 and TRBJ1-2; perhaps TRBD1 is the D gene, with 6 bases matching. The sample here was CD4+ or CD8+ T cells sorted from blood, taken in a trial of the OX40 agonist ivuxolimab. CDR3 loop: CASSQGHTYGYTF. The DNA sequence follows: TGTGCCAGCAGCCAGGGACATACCTATGGCTACACCTTC. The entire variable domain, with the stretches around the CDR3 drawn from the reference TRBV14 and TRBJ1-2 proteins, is EAGVTQFPSHSVIEKGQTVTLRCDPISGHDNLYWYRRVMGKEIKFLLHFVKESKQDESGMPNNRFLAERTGGTYSTLKVQPAELEDSGVYFCASSQGHTYGYTFGSGTRLTVV.